The 22 T cell receptor beta chains reported below all come from one sample, sequenced in a study of CXCR3-negative and CXCR3-positive naive CD8 T cells. The libraries of TRB cDNA were constructed through 5' RACE using UMI labels. TCRdb reworked the 5' RACE reads into one entry per CDR3 protein, no DNA. The listing records about 120,000 distinct CDR3 sequences. Study-level findings and limits: Greater hydrophobicity was found in TRB CDR3s of CXCR3-positive naive cells than of CXCR3-negative naive cells.

Antigen specificity for these receptors is unknown. The sample comprised naive CXCR3+ CD8+ T cells from blood. Subset reported: CD45RO-CCR7+CD27+CD95- naive CD8+ T cells expressing CXCR3 (TNR3+). The origin of the receptors is a human donor in good health. Some clones in this sample may be carry-over from other donors' samples.

CDR3 sequence reads: CASSSLDSTEAFF. The chain has TRBV27 and TRBJ1-1; TCRdb's D gene call, TRBD1, goes unchecked for lack of DNA. Germline-derived CDR1 and CDR2 are MNHEY and SMNVEV (reference sequence). The CDR3 totals 13 residues.

The chain uses TRBV11-3 and TRBJ2-3. Germline V gene lookup returns CDR1 SGHNT and CDR2 YENEEA. This CDR3 contains 14 residues. The CDR3 region is CASSLTGNTDTQYF.

V is TRBV19 and J is TRBJ2-7; there is no DNA to check the TCRdb D call of TRBD1. This CDR3 contains 14 residues. Germline-derived CDR1 and CDR2 are LNHDA and SQIVND (reference sequence). CDR3 protein: CASSDGDSSYEQYF.

The chain has TRBV7-9 and TRBJ1-2; TCRdb gives TRBD1 as the D gene, but with no DNA this cannot be confirmed. The germline V gene has CDR1 SEHNR and CDR2 FQNEAQ (reference sequence). The CDR3 length is 15 residues. CDR3 sequence reads: CASSADRVANYGYTF.

V gene TRBV4-1 combines with J gene TRBJ2-1; the D call from TCRdb, TRBD1, cannot be confirmed without DNA. The CDR3 is made up of 14 amino acids. CDR1 and CDR2 (germline): MGHRA, YSYEKL. CDR3 in amino acids: CASSHGTGGDEQFF.

The gene calls are TRBV29-1 and TRBJ2-1; the D call from TCRdb, TRBD2, cannot be confirmed without DNA. Germline V gene data show CDR1 as SQVTM and CDR2 as ANQGSEA. This CDR3 is 15 amino acids long. The CDR3 protein is CSVEWAGGPSNEQFF.

The chain uses TRBV29-1 and TRBJ2-1. The germline CDR1 and CDR2 sequences are SQVTM and ANQGSEA. This CDR3 has 17 residues. This CDR3 is CSVAATVYLSSYNEQFF.

The chain combines TRBV27 with TRBJ2-7; as DNA is missing, the TRBD1 call by TCRdb cannot be tested. CDR1 and CDR2 from the germline V gene are MNHEY and SMNVEV (reference sequence). The CDR3 spans 16 residues. The CDR3 sequence: CASSPLGQGRLYEQYF.

This chain connects TRBV12-3 or TRBV12-4 to TRBJ1-5. This CDR3 is 14 amino acids long. CDR3 residues: CASSLDLGNQPQHF.

The chain recombines TRBV27 with TRBJ2-2; TCRdb calls TRBD1, which cannot be checked without DNA. Germline V gene data show CDR1 as MNHEY and CDR2 as SMNVEV (reference sequence). This CDR3 is built from 15 residues. The CDR3 reads CASSLHRGNTGELFF.

The V and J genes are TRBV12-3 or TRBV12-4 and TRBJ2-7; TCRdb outputs TRBD1, but without DNA this stays unchecked. The CDR3 extends over 11 amino acids. This CDR3 is CASTGEPEQYF.

V and J are TRBV28 and TRBJ2-1; TCRdb selects TRBD2, and the lack of DNA leaves this call unchecked. The CDR3 has 15 residues. CDR1 and CDR2 from the germline V gene are MDHEN and SYDVKM. The chain's CDR3 is CASRAGSFSYNEQFF.

The CDR3 sequence: CATSRDQDEQYF. This chain connects TRBV15 to TRBJ2-7. CDR3 size: 12 residues. CDR1 is LNHNV and CDR2 is YYDKDF in the germline V gene (reference sequence).

The gene calls are TRBV3-1 and TRBJ1-5; with no DNA, the TCRdb D assignment of TRBD1 cannot be verified. This CDR3 contains 18 residues. Germline-derived CDR1 and CDR2 are LGHDT and YNNKEL (reference sequence). The CDR3 region is CASSQDGWTARTYQPQHF. Supplemented by reference TRBV3-1 and TRBJ1-5, the full variable domain reads DTAVSQTPKYLVTQMGNDKSIKCEQNLGHDTMYWYKQDSKKFLKIMFSYNNKELIINETVPNRFSPKSPDKAHLNLHINSLELGDSAVYFCASSQDGWTARTYQPQHFGDGTRLSIL.

V and J are TRBV19 and TRBJ2-1. Per germline, CDR1 LNHDA and CDR2 SQIVND (reference sequence). This CDR3 is 13 amino acids long. The CDR3 loop reads CASSRASYNEQFF.

The chain carries TRBV20-1 and TRBJ2-1; TCRdb's D gene call, TRBD2, goes unchecked for lack of DNA. This CDR3 contains 15 residues. In germline, CDR1 is DFQATT, CDR2 SNEGSKA (reference sequence). The CDR3 region is CSALGLAGGGNEQFF.

The V call is TRBV5-1, the J call TRBJ1-1. CDR3 size: 14 residues. The germline gives CDR1 SGHRS, CDR2 YFSETQ. This CDR3 reads CASSLSGLPLEAFF. Complete variable domain (other parts from reference TRBV5-1 and TRBJ1-1): KAGVTQTPRYLIKTRGQQVTLSCSPISGHRSVSWYQQTPGQGLQFLFEYFSETQRNKGNFPGRFSGRQFSNSRSEMNVSTLELGDSALYLCASSLSGLPLEAFFGQGTRLTVV.

The chain employs TRBV29-1 and TRBJ1-2; TCRdb's D call of TRBD1 is untestable without DNA. The CDR3 runs 14 residues. Per germline, CDR1 SQVTM and CDR2 ANQGSEA. The CDR3 loop reads CSVEGGGANYGYTF. Variable domain in full (rest from reference TRBV29-1 and TRBJ1-2): SAVISQKPSRDICQRGTSLTIQCQVDSQVTMMFWYRQQPGQSLTLIATANQGSEATYESGFVIDKFPISRPNLTFSTLTVSNMSPEDSSIYLCSVEGGGANYGYTFGSGTRLTVV.

V and J are TRBV12-3 or TRBV12-4 and TRBJ2-2. This CDR3 comprises 13 residues. This CDR3 reads CASSDRNTGELFF.

The rearrangement links TRBV7-9 to TRBJ2-5. This CDR3 has 14 residues. From germline, CDR1 is SEHNR and CDR2 FQNEAQ (reference sequence). The CDR3 sequence: CASSSTPMKETQYF.

The V and J genes are TRBV28 and TRBJ2-7; TCRdb's D call, TRBD1, is unchecked because there is no DNA. CDR1 and CDR2 from the germline V gene are MDHEN and SYDVKM. The CDR3 totals 12 residues. This CDR3 is CASSSGSYEQYF.

CDR3 sequence reads: CASSLRQGQETQYF. The J gene is TRBJ2-5, the V gene TRBV28; TCRdb designates TRBD1, a call that cannot be tested without DNA. This CDR3 is 14 amino acids long. Germline lookup yields CDR1 MDHEN and CDR2 SYDVKM.